These 26 T cell receptor beta chains share one sample of origin, sequenced in a study of blood T cell dynamics during melanoma immunotherapy. Time point indicated: week 3, after first cycle of checkpoint inhibitor. The repertoire was sequenced with immunoSEQ multiplex PCR; TCRdb's copy has only in-frame clones and lacks some. The sample carries over 5,500 clones, about 85% recorded once. Sequenced material: blood, taken from a patient treated with checkpoint blockade. The origin of the receptors is a human donor with melanoma. Some clones in this sample may be carry-over from other donors' samples.

This rearrangement joins TRBV7-2 to TRBJ1-1, with 10 bases fitting TRBD1. J was trimmed by 4 bases and V by 0 bases; bases with no gene match: 5. This CDR3 has 16 residues. Germline loops: CDR1 SGHTA, CDR2 FQGNSA. The CDR3 loop reads CASSLAHGDRGTEAFF. CDR3 bases: TGTGCCAGCAGCTTAGCTCATGGGGACAGGGGCACTGAAGCTTTCTTT.

The J gene is TRBJ2-1, the V gene TRBV2; maybe TRBD2 (5 bases). V lost 3 bases and J 9 bases, leaving 6 bases between the germline ends. Germline lookup yields CDR1 SNHLY and CDR2 FYNNEI. The CDR3 contains 11 residues. The CDR3 spells CASSDSAEQFF. The CDR3 coding sequence is TGTGCCAGCAGTGATAGCGCTGAGCAGTTCTTC.

The CDR3 DNA sequence: TGTGCCAGCAGCCAACAGTTGAGCTCCTACAATGAGCAGTTCTTC. This gives the protein CASSQQLSSYNEQFF. The rearrangement joins TRBV11-1 to TRBJ2-1; D ambiguous. V lost 5 bases, J lost 0 bases, and 11 bases lay in between. Germline CDR1 SGHAT, CDR2 FQDESV (reference sequence). CDR3 length equals 15 residues.

This rearrangement joins TRBV4-1 to TRBJ1-1; 7 bases are shared with TRBD1. The CDR3 is 14 amino acids. J was trimmed by 1 base and V by 4 bases; bases with no gene match: 3. Germline CDR1 reads MGHRA; CDR2 reads YSYEKL. The CDR3 DNA sequence: TGCGCCAGCAGCCCTGAGGGGGCGAACACTGAAGCTTTCTTT. Translation: CASSPEGANTEAFF.

The rearrangement links TRBV4-3 to TRBJ1-1, with unresolved D. The CDR3 sequence is 14 residues long. V gave up 0 bases and J gave up 10 bases, with 15 bases separating them. Germline CDR1 is LGHNA and CDR2 is YSLEER. The CDR3 protein is CASSQDPVSYLAFF. The CDR3 DNA is TGCGCCAGCAGCCAAGACCCCGTCAGCTATCTAGCTTTCTTT.

The CDR3 reads CASSGGTGGGRSNQPQHF. The CDR3 nucleotides read TGTGCCAGCAGCGGTGGGACAGGGGGGGGGAGGAGCAATCAGCCCCAGCATTTT. The chain combines TRBV4-2 with TRBJ1-5; 11 nucleotides agree with TRBD1. The CDR3 contains 18 residues. Germline CDR1 and CDR2: LGHNA and YNFKEQ. V lost 5 bases and J lost 1; bases outside the gene matches: 10.

The CDR3 DNA is TGTGCCAGCAGCTTGGGACAGGGATGGAACTATGGCTACACCTTC. Its translation is CASSLGQGWNYGYTF. The rearrangement links TRBV5-5 to TRBJ1-2, with 7 bases matching TRBD1. The CDR3 runs 15 residues. CDR1 and CDR2 from the germline V gene are SGHKS and YYEKEE (reference sequence). J gave up 2 bases and V 0 bases, and 4 bases lay outside the gene matches.

This clone was found a few times. J is TRBJ1-2 and V is TRBV19; 11 bases are shared with TRBD1. Germline values: CDR1 LNHDA, CDR2 SQIVND (reference sequence). V lost 7 bases and J lost 7; bases outside the gene matches: 8. CDR3 size: 14 residues. The CDR3 nucleotides are TGTGCCAGTACCTGGACAGGGGGCGGCTTTGGCTACACCTTC. Translating it yields CASTWTGGGFGYTF.

This clone has a single count. The V and J genes are TRBV4-3 and TRBJ1-2; no clear D. Trimming stripped 1 base from V and 8 bases from J, with 11 bases between. There are 13 residues in the CDR3. Germline V gene lookup returns CDR1 LGHNA and CDR2 YSLEER. The CDR3 DNA reads as TGCGCCAGCAGCCAAGGCGGTGGAAGAGGCTACACCTTC. This gives the protein CASSQGGGRGYTF.

V usage is TRBV11-2 and J usage is TRBJ2-7; TRBD1 matches 7 bases. Trimming cost V 0 bases and J 0 bases; bases outside gene matches: 5. The CDR3 totals 16 residues. CDR1 is SGHAT and CDR2 is FQNNGV in the germline V gene. CDR3: CASSLDRAGGSYEQYF. The CDR3 DNA reads as TGTGCCAGCAGCTTAGATCGGGCAGGGGGCTCCTACGAGCAGTACTTC. The variable domain in full, completed from reference TRBV11-2 and TRBJ2-7, reads EAGVAQSPRYKIIEKRQSVAFWCNPISGHATLYWYQQILGQGPKLLIQFQNNGVVDDSQLPKDRFSAERLKGVDSTLKIQPAKLEDSAVYLCASSLDRAGGSYEQYFGPGTRLTVT.

The V call is TRBV10-3, the J call TRBJ1-5; D is unresolved. The CDR3 covers 13 residues. CDR1 and CDR2 (germline): ENHRY, SYGVKD. V was clipped by 5 bases and J by 2 bases, with 7 bases between them. This CDR3 reads CAISLEGNQPQHF. The CDR3 nucleotides read TGTGCCATCAGTCTAGAGGGCAATCAGCCCCAGCATTTT.

This sequence joins TRBV9 and TRBJ2-2; TRBD2 might be the D (5 bases). V was cut by 3 bases and J by 6 bases, with 9 bases left in between. Germline CDR1 reads SGDLS; CDR2 reads YYNGEE. The CDR3 length is 13 residues. The CDR3 DNA reads as TGTGCCAGCAGCGGGACTGGTTCCGGGGAGCTGTTTTTT. Encoded protein: CASSGTGSGELFF.

The V call is TRBV2, the J call TRBJ1-1, with D unresolved. The V gene's germline CDR1 is SNHLY and CDR2 FYNNEI. V lost 4 bases, J lost 6 bases, and 9 bases lay in between. The CDR3 runs 12 residues. Here the CDR3 reads CASSGWVSEAFF. The CDR3 bases are TGTGCCAGCAGTGGGTGGGTTTCTGAAGCTTTCTTT.

The chain uses TRBV14 and TRBJ2-7, with TRBD1 identical over 9 bases. The CDR3 extends over 14 amino acids. The germline V gene encodes CDR1 SGHDN and CDR2 FVKESK. J gave up 4 bases and V 4 bases, and 5 bases lay outside the gene matches. CDR3 region: CASSPGTGRYEQYF. CDR3 sequence (DNA): TGTGCCAGCAGCCCCGGGACAGGGCGGTACGAGCAGTACTTC.

The table lists this clone with a count of one. This chain links TRBV4-2 with TRBJ2-3, with a tentative D call TRBD2 (5 bases). This CDR3 is 13 amino acids long. CDR1 is LGHNA, CDR2 YNFKEQ, per germline. Trimming pared 0 bases from V and 6 bases from J, leaving 7 bases between. CDR3: CASSQDTGDTQYF. The CDR3 region has the DNA TGTGCCAGCAGCCAAGACACGGGGGATACGCAGTATTTT.

This clone was counted between two and nine times. The sample carries other DNA sequences with the same CDR3. The CDR3 nucleotides read TGTGCCAGCAGCTTGTCCGTAAACACCGGGGAGCTGTTTTTT. The encoded protein is CASSLSVNTGELFF. This rearrangement joins TRBV5-8 to TRBJ2-2; the D is unclear. With 1 base removed from V and 2 bases from J, the gap between germline ends came to 6 bases. Germline CDR1 and CDR2: SGHTS and YDEGEE. The length of the CDR3 is 14 residues.

V is TRBV30 and J is TRBJ1-1, with D unclear. CDR1 and CDR2 (germline): GTSNPN, SVGIG (reference sequence). V was shortened by 4 bases and J by 1 base, with 19 bases between the two germline ends. CDR3 length equals 16 residues. DNA for the CDR3: TGTGCCTGGATTTTTCTTGCCTTTTTAGGGAACACTGAAGCTTTCTTT. Its protein is CAWIFLAFLGNTEAFF.

This rearrangement joins TRBV2 to TRBJ1-5, with D unresolved. With 1 base removed from V and 6 bases from J, the gap between germline ends came to 10 bases. The CDR3 runs 14 residues. Looked up from germline, CDR1 is SNHLY and CDR2 is FYNNEI. CDR3 nucleotides: TGTGCCAGCAGTGAAGGTTTTTATGGTCAGCCCCAGCATTTT. Protein sequence: CASSEGFYGQPQHF. Complete variable domain (other parts from reference TRBV2 and TRBJ1-5): EPEVTQTPSHQVTQMGQEVILRCVPISNHLYFYWYRQILGQKVEFLVSFYNNEISEKSEIFDDQFSVERPDGSNFTLKIRSTKLEDSAMYFCASSEGFYGQPQHFGDGTRLSIL.

This clone was observed a few times. The rearrangement joins TRBV4-2 to TRBJ2-7; tentatively, D is TRBD2 (6 bases). Germline CDR1 and CDR2: LGHNA and YNFKEQ. The CDR3 sequence is 14 residues long. V was cut by 5 bases and J by 6 bases, with 17 bases left in between. CDR3 bases: TGTGCCAGCAGCTTGGTGGCTAGCGTAGCCGAGCAGTACTTC. Protein product: CASSLVASVAEQYF.

The chain couples TRBV15 to TRBJ1-2; maybe TRBD1 (6 bases). The CDR3 is 11 amino acids. V lost 5 bases to trimming and J lost 7 bases, with 8 bases between them. The germline V gene has CDR1 LNHNV and CDR2 YYDKDF (reference sequence). CDR3 residues: CATSETGGYTF. In nucleotides, the CDR3 is TGTGCCACCAGCGAGACAGGTGGCTACACCTTC.

The chain employs TRBV27 and TRBJ2-7; 7 bases align to TRBD2. Germline trimming cut 6 bases from V and 0 bases from J; bases unmatched to any gene: 8. The CDR3 covers 15 residues. Germline lookup yields CDR1 MNHEY and CDR2 SMNVEV (reference sequence). The CDR3 here is CASRPRGESSYEQYF. The CDR3 DNA reads as TGTGCCAGCAGACCCCGGGGGGAAAGCTCCTACGAGCAGTACTTC.

The V gene is TRBV28, the J gene TRBJ1-5; D is possibly TRBD1 (6 bases). The CDR3 sequence is 15 residues long. The germline V gene has CDR1 MDHEN and CDR2 SYDVKM. The V and J ends lost 6 bases and 0 bases respectively, with 12 bases between them. As DNA, the CDR3 is TGTGCCAGCAGCAAGGACAGCGTTAGCAATCAGCCCCAGCATTTT. As protein: CASSKDSVSNQPQHF.

Remarks on this clone: An end of the junction does not agree with germline; a read error may underlie this. V is TRBV7-7 and J is TRBJ2-1, with TRBD2 identical over 9 bases. Germline lookup yields CDR1 SSHAT and CDR2 FNYEAQ (reference sequence). This CDR3 is built from 16 residues. In DNA form, the CDR3 reads TGTGCTAGCAGCTTAGTGGCGGGGGGGCCGTACAATGAGCAGTTCTTC. Encoded protein: CASSLVAGGPYNEQFF.

The sample holds a few counts of this clone. The chain uses TRBV6-1 and TRBJ2-2; a weak D match, TRBD1 (6 bases). V lost 7 bases, J lost 4 bases, and 13 bases lay in between. Per germline, CDR1 MNHNS and CDR2 SASEGT. The CDR3 covers 14 residues. Here the CDR3 DNA reads TGTGCCAGCACCTCTATGACAGGCACCGGGGAGCTGTTTTTT. It translates to CASTSMTGTGELFF.

This clone appeared a few times. This chain connects TRBV27 to TRBJ1-5, with 9 bases matching TRBD1. Trimming took 6 bases from V and 6 from J; bases not matched to a gene: 3. This CDR3 has 13 residues. Germline V gives CDR1 MNHEY, CDR2 SMNVEV (reference sequence). CDR3 residues: CASRQGASQPQHF. In DNA form, the CDR3 reads TGTGCCAGCAGACAGGGGGCGAGTCAGCCCCAGCATTTT.

The chain recombines TRBV5-1 with TRBJ2-2, with D perhaps matching TRBD1 (6 bases). V shed 4 bases and J shed 10 bases, with 20 bases lying between them. Germline V lookup: CDR1 SGHRS, CDR2 YFSETQ. The CDR3 covers 15 residues. CDR3 sequence: CASSPGHAALEELFF. The CDR3 DNA is TGCGCCAGCAGCCCGGGACATGCGGCCTTGGAGGAGCTGTTTTTT.